This T cell receptor (beta chain) was captured in a study of vaccination and CD4 T cells after COVID-19. Study-wide context: SARS-CoV-2 was confirmed by nasal swab PCR; disease was mild in fewer than ten, severe in one.

The V end was cut by 1 base, the J end by 8 bases, with 8 bases between. The CDR3 runs to 12 residues. Per germline, CDR1 SGHVS and CDR2 FQNEAQ. Cultured CD4+ T-cell DNA underwent Oncomine TCR Beta short-read sequencing. In TCRdb, the PCR reads were re-called with MiXCR into one record per CDR3 protein. Of more than 10,000 distinct CDR3 sequences in the sample, more than 70% were seen once. Sample treatment: approximately 11-day PBMC culture with coronavirus spike peptide pools or control peptides (ViraFEST assay). PBMC cultures, at two million cells per well, received 8.5 to 10 IU/ml IL-2 and approximately 10 ug/ml peptide pools. These CD4+ T cells came from roughly 9-day cultures by negative selection. As for this clonotype: Its antigen is not identified.

The rearrangement joins TRBV7-8 to TRBJ1-2, with unresolved D. Sample: CD4+ T cells from blood, cultured in vitro. The TCR was taken from a human donor who had recovered from COVID-19. DNA of the CDR3: TGTGCCAGCAGCTTAGAGTACCGGGGCTACACCTTC. It codes for CASSLEYRGYTF.